One sample yielded the 3 T cell receptor beta chains listed below, sequenced in a study of blood T cells in healthy people across ages. Sample-barcoded 5' priming and a J-beta primer mix drove a second PCR of 7 to 11 cycles. Each CDR3 protein gets one entry after TCRdb re-called the 5' RACE reads with MiXCR. The table has 1.5 million to 2 million distinct CDR3 sequences, about 35% seen once; the top ten hold roughly 10%. Sequencing used blood. The origin of the receptors is a woman in her twenties or thirties in good health.

With respect to this clonotype: A much larger clone differs from this one at a single base, so this may be a read error. The V gene is TRBV20-1, the J gene TRBJ2-7; no clear D gene. The ends were cut back, 2 bases at V and 1 base at J, with 12 bases in the middle. This CDR3 contains 14 residues. In germline, CDR1 is DFQATT, CDR2 SNEGSKA (reference sequence). CDR3 coding DNA: TGCAGTGCTAGACCCCGGGCCCAATCCTACGAGCAGTACTTC. This sequence encodes CSARPRAQSYEQYF.

This clonotype was detected once. This chain links TRBV20-1 with TRBJ1-2, with 9 bases matching TRBD1. With 6 bases clipped from V and 8 bases from J, the junction kept 13 bases outside the gene matches. The CDR3 contains 14 residues. The germline CDR1 and CDR2 sequences are DFQATT and SNEGSKA (reference sequence). The CDR3 sequence is CSAAPLQGAGGYTF. CDR3 DNA sequence: TGCAGTGCCGCACCCCTACAGGGGGCGGGGGGCTACACCTTC.

This clonotype came up a few times. The V gene is TRBV11-2, the J gene TRBJ2-3; 8 nucleotides align to TRBD2. Trimming cost V 3 bases and J 5 bases; bases outside gene matches: 7. In germline, CDR1 is SGHAT, CDR2 FQNNGV. The CDR3 contains 15 residues. Here the CDR3 reads CASSFTAGVEDTQYF. In DNA, the CDR3 is TGTGCCAGCAGCTTTACAGCGGGAGTGGAAGATACGCAGTATTTT.